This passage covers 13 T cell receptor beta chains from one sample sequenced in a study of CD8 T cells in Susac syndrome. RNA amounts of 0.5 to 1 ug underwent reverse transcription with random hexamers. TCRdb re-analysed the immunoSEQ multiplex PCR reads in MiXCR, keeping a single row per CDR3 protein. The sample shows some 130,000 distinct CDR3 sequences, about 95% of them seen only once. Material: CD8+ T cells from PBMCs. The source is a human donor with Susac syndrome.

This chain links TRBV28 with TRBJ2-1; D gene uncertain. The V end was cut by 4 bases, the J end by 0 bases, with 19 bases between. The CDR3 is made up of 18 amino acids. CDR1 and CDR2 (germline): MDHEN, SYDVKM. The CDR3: CASSSTRPTLISYNEQFF. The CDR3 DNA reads TGTGCCAGCAGTTCGACCCGACCGACACTTATCTCCTACAATGAGCAGTTCTTC.

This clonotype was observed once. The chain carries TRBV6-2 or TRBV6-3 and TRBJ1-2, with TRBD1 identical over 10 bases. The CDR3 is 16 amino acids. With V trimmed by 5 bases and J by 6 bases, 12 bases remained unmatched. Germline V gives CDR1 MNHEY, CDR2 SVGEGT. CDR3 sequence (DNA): TGTGCCAGCAGTCTTACCGGGACAGGGGAAGGTGATGGCTACACCTTC. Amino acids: CASSLTGTGEGDGYTF.

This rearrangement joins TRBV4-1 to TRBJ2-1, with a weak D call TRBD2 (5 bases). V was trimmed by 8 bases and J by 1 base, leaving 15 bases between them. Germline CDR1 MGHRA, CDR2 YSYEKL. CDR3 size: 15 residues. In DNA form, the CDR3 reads TGCGCCAGCGGATTCGAGGGTACTTCCTACAATGAGCAGTTCTTC. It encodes CASGFEGTSYNEQFF.

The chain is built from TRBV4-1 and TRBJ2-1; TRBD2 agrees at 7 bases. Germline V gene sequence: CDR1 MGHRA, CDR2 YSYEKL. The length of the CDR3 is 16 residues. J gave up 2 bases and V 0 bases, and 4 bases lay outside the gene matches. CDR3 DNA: TGCGCCAGCAGCCAAGATCGTCGGGAGGCCTACAATGAGCAGTTCTTC. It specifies CASSQDRREAYNEQFF.

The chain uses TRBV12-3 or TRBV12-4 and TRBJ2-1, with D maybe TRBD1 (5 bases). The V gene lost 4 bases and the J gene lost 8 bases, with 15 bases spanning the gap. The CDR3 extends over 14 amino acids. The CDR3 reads CASSSWTQGYEQFF. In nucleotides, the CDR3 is TGTGCCAGCAGTTCCTGGACCCAGGGTTATGAGCAGTTCTTC.

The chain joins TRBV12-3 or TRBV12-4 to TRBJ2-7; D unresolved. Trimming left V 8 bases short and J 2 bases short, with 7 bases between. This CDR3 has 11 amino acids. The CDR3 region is CASGSPYEQYF. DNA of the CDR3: TGTGCCAGCGGCTCTCCCTACGAGCAGTACTTC.

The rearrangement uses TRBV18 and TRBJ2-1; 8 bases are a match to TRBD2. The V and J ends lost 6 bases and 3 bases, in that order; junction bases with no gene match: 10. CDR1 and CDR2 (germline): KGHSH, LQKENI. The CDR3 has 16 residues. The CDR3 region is CASSLGLADDYNEQFF. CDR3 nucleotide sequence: TGTGCCAGCTCTCTCGGACTAGCAGACGACTACAATGAGCAGTTCTTC.

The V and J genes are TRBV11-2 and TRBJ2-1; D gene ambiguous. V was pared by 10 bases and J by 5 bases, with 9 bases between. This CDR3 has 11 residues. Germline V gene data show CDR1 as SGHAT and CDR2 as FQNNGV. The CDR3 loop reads CAIPGNNEQFF. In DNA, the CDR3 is TGTGCCATACCAGGTAACAATGAGCAGTTCTTC.

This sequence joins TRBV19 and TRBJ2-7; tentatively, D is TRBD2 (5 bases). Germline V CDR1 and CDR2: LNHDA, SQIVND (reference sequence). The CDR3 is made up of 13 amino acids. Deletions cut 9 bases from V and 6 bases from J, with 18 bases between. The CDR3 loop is CASVPPGWLEQYF. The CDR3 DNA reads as TGTGCCAGCGTACCCCCGGGGTGGCTCGAGCAGTACTTC.

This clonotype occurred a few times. The CDR3 here is CASSLRGNEQFF. The CDR3 DNA reads as TGTGCCAGCAGTTTACGGGGCAATGAGCAGTTCTTC. The chain combines TRBV28 with TRBJ2-1, with D perhaps matching TRBD2 (5 bases). Trimming cost V 2 bases and J 6 bases, with 5 bases left between them. Germline V gene lookup returns CDR1 MDHEN and CDR2 SYDVKM. This CDR3 is 12 amino acids long.

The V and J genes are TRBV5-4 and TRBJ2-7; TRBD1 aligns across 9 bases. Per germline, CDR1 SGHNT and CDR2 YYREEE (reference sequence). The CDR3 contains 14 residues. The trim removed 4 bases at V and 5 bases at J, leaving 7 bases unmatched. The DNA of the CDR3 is TGTGCCAGCAGCCCCGGGACAGGGATGAACGAGCAGTACTTC. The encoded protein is CASSPGTGMNEQYF.

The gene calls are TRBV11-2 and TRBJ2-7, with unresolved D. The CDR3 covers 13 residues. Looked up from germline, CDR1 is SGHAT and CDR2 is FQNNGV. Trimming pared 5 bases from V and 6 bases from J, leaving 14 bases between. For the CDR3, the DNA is TGTGCCAGCAGCCTTTTATCGGGTGCCGAGCAGTACTTC. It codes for CASSLLSGAEQYF.

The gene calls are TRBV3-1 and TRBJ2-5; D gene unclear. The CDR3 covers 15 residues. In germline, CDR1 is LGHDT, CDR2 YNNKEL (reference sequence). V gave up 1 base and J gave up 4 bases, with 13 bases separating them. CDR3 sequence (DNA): TGTGCCAGCAGCCAAGTTGAGGAATGGGCAGAGACCCAGTACTTC. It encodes CASSQVEEWAETQYF.